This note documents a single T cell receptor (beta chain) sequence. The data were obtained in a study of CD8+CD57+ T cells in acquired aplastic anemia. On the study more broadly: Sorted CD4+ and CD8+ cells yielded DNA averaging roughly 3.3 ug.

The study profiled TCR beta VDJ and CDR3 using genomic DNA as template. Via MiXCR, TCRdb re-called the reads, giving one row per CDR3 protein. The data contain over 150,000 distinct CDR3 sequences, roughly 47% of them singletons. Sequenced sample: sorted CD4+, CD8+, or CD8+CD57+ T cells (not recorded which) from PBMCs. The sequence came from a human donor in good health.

DNA for the CDR3: TGTGCCAGCAGCTTAGATTTGACGGTTGAAGCTTTCTTT. This encodes CASSLDLTVEAFF. The chain couples TRBV7-9 to TRBJ1-1; D is uncertain. Germline values: CDR1 SEHNR, CDR2 FQNEAQ (reference sequence). The V end was cut by 1 base, the J end by 7 bases, with 10 bases between. The CDR3 is 13 amino acids.